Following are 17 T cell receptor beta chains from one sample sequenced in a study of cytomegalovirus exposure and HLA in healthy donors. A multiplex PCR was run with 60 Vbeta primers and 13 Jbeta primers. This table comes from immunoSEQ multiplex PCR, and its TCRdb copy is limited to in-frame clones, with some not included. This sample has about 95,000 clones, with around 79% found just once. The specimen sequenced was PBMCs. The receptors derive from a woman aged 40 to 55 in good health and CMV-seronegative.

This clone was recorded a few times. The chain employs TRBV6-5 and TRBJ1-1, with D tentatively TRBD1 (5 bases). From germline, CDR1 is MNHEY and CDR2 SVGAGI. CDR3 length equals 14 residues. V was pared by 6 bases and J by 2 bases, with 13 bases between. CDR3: CASRLTGVNTEAFF. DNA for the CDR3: TGTGCCAGCAGATTAACAGGAGTCAACACTGAAGCTTTCTTT.

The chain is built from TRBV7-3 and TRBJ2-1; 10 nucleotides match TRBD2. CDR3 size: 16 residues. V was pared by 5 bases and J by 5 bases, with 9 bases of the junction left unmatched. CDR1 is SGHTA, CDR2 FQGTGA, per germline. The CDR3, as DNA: TGTGCCAGCAGCCCCAGCGGGGGGGCCCAAAACAATGAGCAGTTCTTC. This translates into CASSPSGGAQNNEQFF.

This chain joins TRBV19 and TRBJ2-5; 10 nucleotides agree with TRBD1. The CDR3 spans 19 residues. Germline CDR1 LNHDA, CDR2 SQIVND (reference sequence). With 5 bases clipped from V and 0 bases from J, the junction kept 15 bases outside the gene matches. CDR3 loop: CASSFASGTGEGYQETQYF. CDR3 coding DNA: TGTGCCAGTAGTTTCGCCTCCGGGACAGGGGAGGGGTACCAAGAGACCCAGTACTTC.

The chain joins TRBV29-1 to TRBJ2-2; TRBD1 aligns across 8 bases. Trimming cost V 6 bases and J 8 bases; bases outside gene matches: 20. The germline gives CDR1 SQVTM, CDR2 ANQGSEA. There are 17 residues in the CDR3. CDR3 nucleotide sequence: TGCAGCGTAAACTCCGGGACAGGCCCCGCAGTGACTGGGGAGCTGTTTTTT. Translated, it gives CSVNSGTGPAVTGELFF.

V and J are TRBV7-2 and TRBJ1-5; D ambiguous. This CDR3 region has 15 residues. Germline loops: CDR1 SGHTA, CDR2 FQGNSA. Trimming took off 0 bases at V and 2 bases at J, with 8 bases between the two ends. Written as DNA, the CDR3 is TGTGCCAGCAGCTTAGCAGGGAGCGGCAATCAGCCCCAGCATTTT. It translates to CASSLAGSGNQPQHF.

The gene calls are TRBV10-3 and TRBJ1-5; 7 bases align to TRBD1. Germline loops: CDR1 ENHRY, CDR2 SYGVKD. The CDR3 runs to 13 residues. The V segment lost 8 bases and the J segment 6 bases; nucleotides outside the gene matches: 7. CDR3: CAIGQGEVQPQHF. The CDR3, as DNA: TGTGCCATCGGTCAGGGGGAAGTTCAGCCCCAGCATTTT.

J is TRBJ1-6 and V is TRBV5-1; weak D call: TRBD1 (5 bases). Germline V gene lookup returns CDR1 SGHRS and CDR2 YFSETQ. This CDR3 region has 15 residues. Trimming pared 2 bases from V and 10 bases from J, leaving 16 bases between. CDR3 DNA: TGCGCCAGCAGCTTATCTGGGGCCGTAGGGTCACCCCTCCACTTT. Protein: CASSLSGAVGSPLHF.

The CDR3 region is CASSTRQGGDNSPLHF. DNA of the CDR3: TGCGCCAGCAGCACAAGACAGGGGGGCGATAATTCACCCCTCCACTTT. The chain joins TRBV5-1 to TRBJ1-6; 9 nucleotides match TRBD1. This CDR3 is built from 16 residues. V shed 4 bases, J shed 5 bases, and the junction held 7 bases outside the gene matches. Germline CDR1 SGHRS, CDR2 YFSETQ.

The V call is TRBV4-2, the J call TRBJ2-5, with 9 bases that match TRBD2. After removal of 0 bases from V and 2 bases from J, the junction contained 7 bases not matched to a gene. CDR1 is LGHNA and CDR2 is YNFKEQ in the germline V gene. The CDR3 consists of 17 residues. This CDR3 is CASSQDNSGGWQETQYF. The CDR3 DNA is TGTGCCAGCAGCCAAGATAACAGCGGGGGGTGGCAAGAGACCCAGTACTTC.

The CDR3 nucleotides are TGTGCCAGCAGTGCAACAGGGGTATTTAGTCAGCAGTACTTC. Amino acids: CASSATGVFSQQYF. The chain is built from TRBV2 and TRBJ2-7, with 7 positions matching TRBD1. Germline V CDR1 and CDR2: SNHLY, FYNNEI. Trimming removed 4 bases from V and 8 bases from J; junction bases left unmatched: 11. CDR3 length equals 14 residues.

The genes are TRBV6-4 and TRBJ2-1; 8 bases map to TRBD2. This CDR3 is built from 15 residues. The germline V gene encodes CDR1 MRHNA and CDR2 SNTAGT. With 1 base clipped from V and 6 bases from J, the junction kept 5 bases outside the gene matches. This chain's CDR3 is CASSDFGGVSNEQFF. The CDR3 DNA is TGTGCCAGCAGTGACTTCGGGGGGGTCAGCAATGAGCAGTTCTTC.

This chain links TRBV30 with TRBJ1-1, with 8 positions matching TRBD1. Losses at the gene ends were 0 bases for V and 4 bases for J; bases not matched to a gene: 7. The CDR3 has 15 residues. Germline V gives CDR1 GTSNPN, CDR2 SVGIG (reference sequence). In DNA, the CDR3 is TGTGCCTGGAGTGTACAGGGGGGACGGCCCACTGAAGCTTTCTTT. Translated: CAWSVQGGRPTEAFF.

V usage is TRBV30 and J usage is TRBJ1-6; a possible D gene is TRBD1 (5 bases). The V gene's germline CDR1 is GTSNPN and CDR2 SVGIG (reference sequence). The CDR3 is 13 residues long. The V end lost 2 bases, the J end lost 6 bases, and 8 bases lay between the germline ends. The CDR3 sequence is CAWSRQGNSPLHF. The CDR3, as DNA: TGTGCCTGGAGTAGGCAGGGTAATTCACCCCTCCACTTT.

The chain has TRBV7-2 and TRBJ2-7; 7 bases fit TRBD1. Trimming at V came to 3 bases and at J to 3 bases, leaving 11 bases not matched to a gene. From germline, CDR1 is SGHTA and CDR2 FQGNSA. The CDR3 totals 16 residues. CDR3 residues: CASSFGRRGQNYEQYF. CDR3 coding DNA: TGTGCCAGCAGCTTTGGAAGAAGGGGGCAAAACTACGAGCAGTACTTC. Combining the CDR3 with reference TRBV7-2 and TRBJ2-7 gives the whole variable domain GAGVSQSPSNKVTEKGKDVELRCDPISGHTALYWYRQSLGQGLEFLIYFQGNSAPDKSGLPSDRFSAERTGGSVSTLTIQRTQQEDSAVYLCASSFGRRGQNYEQYFGPGTRLTVT.

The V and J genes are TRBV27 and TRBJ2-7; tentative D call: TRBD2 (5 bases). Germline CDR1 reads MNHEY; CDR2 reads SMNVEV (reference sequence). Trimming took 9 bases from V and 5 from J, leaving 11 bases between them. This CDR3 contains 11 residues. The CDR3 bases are TGTGCCAGTGGGAGTTCAGACGAGCAGTACTTC. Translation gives CASGSSDEQYF.

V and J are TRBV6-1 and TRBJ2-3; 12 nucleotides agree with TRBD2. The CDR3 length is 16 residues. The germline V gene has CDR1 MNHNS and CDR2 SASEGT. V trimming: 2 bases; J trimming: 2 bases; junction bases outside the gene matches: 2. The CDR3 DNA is TGTGCCAGCAGTGAACTAGCGGGGGGGATCACAGATACGCAGTATTTT. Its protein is CASSELAGGITDTQYF.

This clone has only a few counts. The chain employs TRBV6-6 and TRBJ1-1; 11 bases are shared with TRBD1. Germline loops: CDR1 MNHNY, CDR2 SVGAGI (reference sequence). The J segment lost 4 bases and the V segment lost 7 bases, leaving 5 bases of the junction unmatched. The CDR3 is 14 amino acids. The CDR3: CASNKDRGPTEAFF. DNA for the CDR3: TGTGCCAGCAATAAGGACAGGGGGCCCACTGAAGCTTTCTTT.